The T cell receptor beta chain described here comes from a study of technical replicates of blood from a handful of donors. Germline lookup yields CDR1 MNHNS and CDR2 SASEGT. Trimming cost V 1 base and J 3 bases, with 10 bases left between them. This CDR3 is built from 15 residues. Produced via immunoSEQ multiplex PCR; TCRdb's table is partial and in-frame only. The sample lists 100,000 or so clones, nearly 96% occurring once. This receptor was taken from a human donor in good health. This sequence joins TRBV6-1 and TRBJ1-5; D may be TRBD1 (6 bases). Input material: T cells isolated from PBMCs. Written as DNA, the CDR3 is TGTGCCAGCAGTGAAGGGACAGAGTACAATCAGCCCCAGCATTTT. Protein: CASSEGTEYNQPQHF.